This TCR delta chain was identified in a study of gamma-delta T cells after stem cell transplantation. This clone was observed a handful of times. The mismatch at residue 16 between this DNA's translation and the TCRdb protein of a much larger clone likely reflects a read error; the protein shown is translated from the DNA. In the same sample, other DNA sequences code for this CDR3. TCRdb re-analyzed the RT-PCR reads via CATT. This table has 15,000 to 17,000 delta-chain clones, roughly 9.1% appearing once. The germline CDR1 and CDR2 sequences are GEAIGNYY and EKD. The CDR3 consists of 19 residues. The TCR was taken from a human donor. It is not recorded whose cells these are; they may come from a transplant donor. Sequenced sample: gamma-delta T cells. The rearrangement joins TRDV2 to TRDJ1; 9 bases match TRDD3. The CDR3 protein is CACDKIYILGDSVTDNLIF. In DNA, the CDR3 is TGTGCCTGTGACAAGATCTACATCCTGGGGGATTCGGTGACCGATAACCTCATCTTT.